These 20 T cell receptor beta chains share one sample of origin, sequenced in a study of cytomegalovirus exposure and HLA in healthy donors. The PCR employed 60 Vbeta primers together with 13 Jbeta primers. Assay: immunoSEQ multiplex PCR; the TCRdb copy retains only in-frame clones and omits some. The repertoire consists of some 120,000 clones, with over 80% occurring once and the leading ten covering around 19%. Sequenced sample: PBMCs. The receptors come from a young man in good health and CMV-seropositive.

The CDR3 protein is CASSPKTEGGYTF. CDR3 DNA sequence: TGTGCCAGCTCACCGAAGACAGAAGGAGGCTACACCTTC. This chain links TRBV18 with TRBJ1-2, with a possible D match to TRBD1 (5 bases). This CDR3 is 13 amino acids long. With 3 bases removed from V and 8 bases from J, the gap between germline ends came to 13 bases. The germline CDR1 and CDR2 sequences are KGHSH and LQKENI.

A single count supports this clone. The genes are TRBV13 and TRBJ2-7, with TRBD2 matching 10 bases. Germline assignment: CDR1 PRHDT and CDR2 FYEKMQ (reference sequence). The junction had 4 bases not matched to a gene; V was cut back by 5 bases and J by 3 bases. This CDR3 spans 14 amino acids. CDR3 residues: CASSPRLAGYEQYF. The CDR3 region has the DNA TGTGCCAGCAGCCCGCGACTAGCGGGCTACGAGCAGTACTTC.

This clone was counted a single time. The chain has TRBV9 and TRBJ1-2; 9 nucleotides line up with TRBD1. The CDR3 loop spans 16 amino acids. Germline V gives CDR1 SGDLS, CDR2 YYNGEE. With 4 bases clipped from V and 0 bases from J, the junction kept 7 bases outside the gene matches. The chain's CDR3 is CASSKGTGRTNYGYTF. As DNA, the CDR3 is TGTGCCAGCAGCAAGGGGACAGGGCGAACTAACTATGGCTACACCTTC.

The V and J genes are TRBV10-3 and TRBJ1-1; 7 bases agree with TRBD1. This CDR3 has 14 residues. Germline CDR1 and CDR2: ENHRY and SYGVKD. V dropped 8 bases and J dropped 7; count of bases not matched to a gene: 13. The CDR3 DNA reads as TGTGCCATCGGCAATACGACAGGGACCCGTGAAGCTTTCTTT. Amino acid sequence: CAIGNTTGTREAFF.

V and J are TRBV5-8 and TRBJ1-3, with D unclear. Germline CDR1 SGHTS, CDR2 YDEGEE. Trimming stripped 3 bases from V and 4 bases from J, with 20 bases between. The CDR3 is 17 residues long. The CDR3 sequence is CASSSTRGAGRGNTIYF. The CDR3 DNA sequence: TGTGCCAGCAGCTCCACCCGGGGTGCCGGGAGGGGAAACACCATATATTTT.

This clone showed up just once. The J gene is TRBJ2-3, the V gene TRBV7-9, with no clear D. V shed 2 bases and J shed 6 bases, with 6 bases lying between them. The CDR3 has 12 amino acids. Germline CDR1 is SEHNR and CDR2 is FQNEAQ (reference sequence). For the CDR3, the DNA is TGTGCCAGCAGCTTATTCCAGGATACGCAGTATTTT. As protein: CASSLFQDTQYF.

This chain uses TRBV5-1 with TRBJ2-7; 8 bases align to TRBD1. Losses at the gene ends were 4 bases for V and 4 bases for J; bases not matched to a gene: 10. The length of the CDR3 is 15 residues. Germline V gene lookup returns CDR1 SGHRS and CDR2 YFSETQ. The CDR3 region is CASSLGLGQGYEQYF. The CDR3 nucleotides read TGCGCCAGCAGCCTTGGGTTAGGACAGGGATACGAGCAGTACTTC.

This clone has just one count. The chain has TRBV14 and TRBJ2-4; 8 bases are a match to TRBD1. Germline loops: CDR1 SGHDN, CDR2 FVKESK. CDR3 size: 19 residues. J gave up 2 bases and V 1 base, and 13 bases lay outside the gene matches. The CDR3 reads CASSQGGGGDRSPKNIQYF. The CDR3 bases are TGTGCCAGCAGCCAAGGAGGGGGCGGGGACAGGTCGCCCAAAAACATTCAGTACTTC.

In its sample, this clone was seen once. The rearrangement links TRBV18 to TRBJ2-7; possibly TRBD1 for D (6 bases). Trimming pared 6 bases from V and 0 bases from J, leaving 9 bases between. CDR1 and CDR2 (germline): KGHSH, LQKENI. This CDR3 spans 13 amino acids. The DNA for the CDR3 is TGTGCCAGCTCTGCAGGGGCCTCCTACGAGCAGTACTTC. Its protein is CASSAGASYEQYF.

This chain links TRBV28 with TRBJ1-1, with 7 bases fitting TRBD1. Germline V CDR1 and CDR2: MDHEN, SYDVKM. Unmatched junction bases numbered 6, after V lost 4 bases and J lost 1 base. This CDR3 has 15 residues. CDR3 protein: CASSSPGQQNTEAFF. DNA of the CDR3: TGTGCCAGCAGTTCCCCGGGACAGCAGAACACTGAAGCTTTCTTT.

The CDR3 loop is CASRLGQAYEQYF. The CDR3 DNA follows: TGTGCCAGCAGATTAGGACAGGCCTACGAGCAGTACTTC. The rearrangement uses TRBV6-6 and TRBJ2-7; 7 bases line up with TRBD1. The ends lost 6 bases at V and 2 bases at J; junction bases unmatched: 4. This CDR3 region has 13 residues. CDR1 and CDR2 from the germline V gene are MNHNY and SVGAGI (reference sequence).

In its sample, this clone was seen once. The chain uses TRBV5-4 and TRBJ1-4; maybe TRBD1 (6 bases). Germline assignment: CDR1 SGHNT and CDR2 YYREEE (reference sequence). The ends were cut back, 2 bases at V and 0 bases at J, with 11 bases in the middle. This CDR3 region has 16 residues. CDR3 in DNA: TGTGCCAGCAGCTTTGGGACACCAGCAACTAATGAAAAACTGTTTTTT. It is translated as CASSFGTPATNEKLFF. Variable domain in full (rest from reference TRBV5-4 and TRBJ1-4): ETGVTQSPTHLIKTRGQQVTLRCSSQSGHNTVSWYQQALGQGPQFIFQYYREEENGRGNFPPRFSGLQFPNYSSELNVNALELDDSALYLCASSFGTPATNEKLFFGSGTQLSVL.

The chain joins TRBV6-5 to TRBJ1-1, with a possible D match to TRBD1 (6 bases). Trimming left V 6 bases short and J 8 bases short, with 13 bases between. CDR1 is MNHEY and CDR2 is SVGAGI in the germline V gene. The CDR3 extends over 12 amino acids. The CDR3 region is CASSPTGWEAFF. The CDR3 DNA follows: TGTGCCAGCAGCCCCACAGGGTGGGAAGCTTTCTTT.

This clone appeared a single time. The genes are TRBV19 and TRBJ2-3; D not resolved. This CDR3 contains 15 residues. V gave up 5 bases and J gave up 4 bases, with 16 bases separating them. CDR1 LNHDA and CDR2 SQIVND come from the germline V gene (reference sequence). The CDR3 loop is CASSPRNHPADTQYF. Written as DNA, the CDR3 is TGTGCCAGTAGTCCACGTAACCACCCGGCAGATACGCAGTATTTT.

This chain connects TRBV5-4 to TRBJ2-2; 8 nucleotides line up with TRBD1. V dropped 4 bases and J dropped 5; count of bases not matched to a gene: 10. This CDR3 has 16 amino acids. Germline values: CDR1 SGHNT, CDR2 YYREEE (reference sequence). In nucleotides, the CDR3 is TGTGCCAGCAGCCCACAGGGGGGAATTCTGACCGGGGAGCTGTTTTTT. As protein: CASSPQGGILTGELFF.

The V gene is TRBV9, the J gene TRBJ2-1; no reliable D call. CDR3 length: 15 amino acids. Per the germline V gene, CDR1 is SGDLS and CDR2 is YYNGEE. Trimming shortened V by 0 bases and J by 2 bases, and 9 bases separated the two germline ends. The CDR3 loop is CASSVGAGPYNEQFF. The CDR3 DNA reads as TGTGCCAGCAGCGTAGGGGCCGGCCCCTACAATGAGCAGTTCTTC.

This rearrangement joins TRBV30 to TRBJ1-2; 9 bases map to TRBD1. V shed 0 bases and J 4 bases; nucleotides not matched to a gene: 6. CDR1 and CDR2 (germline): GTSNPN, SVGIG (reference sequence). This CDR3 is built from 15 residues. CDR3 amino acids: CAWSVTGGSRYGYTF. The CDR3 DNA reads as TGTGCCTGGAGTGTGACAGGGGGATCCCGCTATGGCTACACCTTC. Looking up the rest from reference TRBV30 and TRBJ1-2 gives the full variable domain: SQTIHQWPATLVQPVGSPLSLECTVEGTSNPNLYWYRQAAGRGLQLLFYSVGIGQISSEVPQNLSASRPQDRQFILSSKKLLLSDSGFYLCAWSVTGGSRYGYTFGSGTRLTVV.

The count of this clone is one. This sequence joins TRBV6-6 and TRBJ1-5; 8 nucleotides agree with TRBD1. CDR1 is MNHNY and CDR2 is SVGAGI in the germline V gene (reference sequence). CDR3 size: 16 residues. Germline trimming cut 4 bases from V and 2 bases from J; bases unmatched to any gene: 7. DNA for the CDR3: TGTGCCAGCAGTTCAGGGGGCAGTCTGGGCAATCAGCCCCAGCATTTT. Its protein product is CASSSGGSLGNQPQHF.

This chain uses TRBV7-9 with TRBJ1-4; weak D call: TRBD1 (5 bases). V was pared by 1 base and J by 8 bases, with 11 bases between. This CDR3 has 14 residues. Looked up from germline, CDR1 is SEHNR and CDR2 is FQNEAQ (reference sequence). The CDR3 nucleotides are TGTGCCAGCAGCTTAGGCGGGGGGAACGAAAAACTGTTTTTT. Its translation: CASSLGGGNEKLFF.

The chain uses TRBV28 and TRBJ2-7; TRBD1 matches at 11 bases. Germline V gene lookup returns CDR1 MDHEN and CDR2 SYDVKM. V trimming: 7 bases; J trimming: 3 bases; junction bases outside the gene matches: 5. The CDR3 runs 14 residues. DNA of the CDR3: TGTGCCAGCACCCCCGGGACAGGGGGCTACGAGCAGTACTTC. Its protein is CASTPGTGGYEQYF.